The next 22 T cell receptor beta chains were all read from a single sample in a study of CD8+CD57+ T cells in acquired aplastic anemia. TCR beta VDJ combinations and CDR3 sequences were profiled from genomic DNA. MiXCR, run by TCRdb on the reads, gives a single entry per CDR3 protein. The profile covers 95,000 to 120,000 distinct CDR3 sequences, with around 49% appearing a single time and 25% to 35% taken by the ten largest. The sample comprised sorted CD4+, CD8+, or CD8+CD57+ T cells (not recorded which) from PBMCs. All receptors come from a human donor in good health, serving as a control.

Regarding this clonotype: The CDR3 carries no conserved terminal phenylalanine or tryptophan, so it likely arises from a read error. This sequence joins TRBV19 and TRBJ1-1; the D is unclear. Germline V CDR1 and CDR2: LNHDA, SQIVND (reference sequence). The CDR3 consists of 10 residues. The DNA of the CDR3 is TGCGCCAGTGCAGCTGCCGAAGCTTTCCTT. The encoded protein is CASAAAEAFL.

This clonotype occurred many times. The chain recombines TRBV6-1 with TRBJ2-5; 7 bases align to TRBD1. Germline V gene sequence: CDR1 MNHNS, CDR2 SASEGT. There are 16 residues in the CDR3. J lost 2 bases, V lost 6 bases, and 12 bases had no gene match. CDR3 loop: CASSSAGTANQETQYF. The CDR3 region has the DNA TGTGCCAGCAGCAGCGCCGGGACAGCAAATCAAGAGACCCAGTACTTC.

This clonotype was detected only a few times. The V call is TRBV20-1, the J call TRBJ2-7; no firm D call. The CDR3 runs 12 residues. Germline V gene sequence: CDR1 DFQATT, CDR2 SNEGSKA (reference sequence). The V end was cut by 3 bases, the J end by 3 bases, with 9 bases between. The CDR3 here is CSASGRNYEQYF. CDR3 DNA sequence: TGCAGTGCTAGTGGTCGTAACTACGAGCAGTACTTC.

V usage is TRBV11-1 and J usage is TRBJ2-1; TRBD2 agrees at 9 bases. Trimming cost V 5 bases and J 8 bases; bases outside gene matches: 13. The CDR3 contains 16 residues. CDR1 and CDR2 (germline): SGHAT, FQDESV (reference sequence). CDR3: CASSISAGGTHDEQFF. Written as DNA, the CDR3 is TGTGCCAGCAGCATATCAGCGGGAGGAACGCACGATGAGCAGTTCTTC.

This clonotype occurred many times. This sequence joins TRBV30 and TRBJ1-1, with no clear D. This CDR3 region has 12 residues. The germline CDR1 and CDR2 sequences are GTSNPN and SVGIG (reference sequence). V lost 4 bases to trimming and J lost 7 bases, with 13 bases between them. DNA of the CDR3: TGTGCCTGGAATGGTGATTTTGGTGAAGCTTTCTTT. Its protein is CAWNGDFGEAFF.

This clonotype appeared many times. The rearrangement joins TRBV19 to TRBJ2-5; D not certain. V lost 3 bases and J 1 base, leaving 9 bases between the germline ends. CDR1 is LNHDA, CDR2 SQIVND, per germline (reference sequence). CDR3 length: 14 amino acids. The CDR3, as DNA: TGTGCCAGTAGTATGGTGGCAGTCCAAGAGACCCAGTACTTC. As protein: CASSMVAVQETQYF.

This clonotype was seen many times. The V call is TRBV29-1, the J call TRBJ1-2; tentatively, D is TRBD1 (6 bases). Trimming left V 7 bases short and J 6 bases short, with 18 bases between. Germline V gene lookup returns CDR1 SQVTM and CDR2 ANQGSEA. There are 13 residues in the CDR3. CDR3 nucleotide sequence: TGCAGCGCCAGACAGGAGGAGTCGGATGGCTACACCTTC. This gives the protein CSARQEESDGYTF.

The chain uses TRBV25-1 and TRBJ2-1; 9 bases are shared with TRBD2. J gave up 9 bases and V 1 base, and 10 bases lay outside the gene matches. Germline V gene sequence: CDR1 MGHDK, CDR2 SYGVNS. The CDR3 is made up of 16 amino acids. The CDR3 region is CASSELRTSVPSEQFF. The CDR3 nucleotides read TGTGCCAGCAGTGAATTGAGGACTAGCGTACCGTCTGAGCAGTTCTTC.

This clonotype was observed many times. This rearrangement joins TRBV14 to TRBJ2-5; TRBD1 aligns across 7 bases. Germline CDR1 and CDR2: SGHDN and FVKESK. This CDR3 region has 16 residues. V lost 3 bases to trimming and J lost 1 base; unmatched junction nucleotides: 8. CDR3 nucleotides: TGTGCCAGCAGCCAGCTAGGACAGGCGACCCAAGAGACCCAGTACTTC. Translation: CASSQLGQATQETQYF.

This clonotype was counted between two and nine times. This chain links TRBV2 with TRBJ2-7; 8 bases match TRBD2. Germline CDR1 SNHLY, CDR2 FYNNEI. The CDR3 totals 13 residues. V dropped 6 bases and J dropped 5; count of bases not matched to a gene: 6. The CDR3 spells CASRVLAVHEQYF. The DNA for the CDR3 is TGTGCCAGCAGGGTACTAGCGGTCCACGAGCAGTACTTC.

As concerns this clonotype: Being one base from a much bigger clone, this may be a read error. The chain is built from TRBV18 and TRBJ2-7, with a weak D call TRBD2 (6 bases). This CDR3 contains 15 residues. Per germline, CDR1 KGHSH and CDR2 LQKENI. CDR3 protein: CVSSSGLEGSYEQYF. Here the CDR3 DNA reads TGTGTCAGCTCATCGGGACTCGAGGGCTCCTACGAGCAGTACTTC. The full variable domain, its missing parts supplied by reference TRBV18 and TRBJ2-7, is NAGVMQNPRHLVRRRGQEARLRCSPMKGHSHVYWYRQLPEEGLKFMVYLQKENIIDESGMPKERFSAEFPKEGPSILRIQQVVRGDSAAYFCVSSSGLEGSYEQYFGPGTRLTVT.

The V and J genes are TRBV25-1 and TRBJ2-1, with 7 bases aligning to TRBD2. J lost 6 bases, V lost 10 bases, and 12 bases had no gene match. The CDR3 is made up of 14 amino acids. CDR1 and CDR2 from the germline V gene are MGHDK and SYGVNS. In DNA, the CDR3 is TGTGCCACCTCCCTGGGAGGGTCAGGCAATGAGCAGTTCTTC. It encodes CATSLGGSGNEQFF.

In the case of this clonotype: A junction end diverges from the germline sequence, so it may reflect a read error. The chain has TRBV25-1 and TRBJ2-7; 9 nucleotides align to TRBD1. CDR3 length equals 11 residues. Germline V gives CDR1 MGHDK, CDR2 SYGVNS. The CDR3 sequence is CASGTGLKTNF. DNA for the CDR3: TGTGCCAGCGGGACAGGGCTTAAGACTAACTTC.

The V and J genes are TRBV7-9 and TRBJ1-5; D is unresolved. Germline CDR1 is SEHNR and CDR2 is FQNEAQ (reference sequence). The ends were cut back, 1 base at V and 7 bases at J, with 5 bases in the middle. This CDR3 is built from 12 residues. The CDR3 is CASSLDYQPQHF. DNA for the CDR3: TGTGCCAGCAGCTTAGACTACCAGCCCCAGCATTTT.

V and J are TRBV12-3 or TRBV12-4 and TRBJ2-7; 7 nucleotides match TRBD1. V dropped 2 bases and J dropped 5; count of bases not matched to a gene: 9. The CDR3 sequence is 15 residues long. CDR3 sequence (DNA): TGTGCCAGCAGTTTAAAGGGGGCCGGCGGCCACGAGCAGTACTTC. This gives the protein CASSLKGAGGHEQYF.

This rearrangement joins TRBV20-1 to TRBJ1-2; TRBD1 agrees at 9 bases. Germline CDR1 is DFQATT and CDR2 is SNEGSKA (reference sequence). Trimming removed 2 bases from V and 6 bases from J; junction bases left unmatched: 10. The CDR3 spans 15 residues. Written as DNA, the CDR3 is TGCAGTGCTAGATCGCCCGACAGGGGGATCGATGGCTACACCTTC. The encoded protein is CSARSPDRGIDGYTF.

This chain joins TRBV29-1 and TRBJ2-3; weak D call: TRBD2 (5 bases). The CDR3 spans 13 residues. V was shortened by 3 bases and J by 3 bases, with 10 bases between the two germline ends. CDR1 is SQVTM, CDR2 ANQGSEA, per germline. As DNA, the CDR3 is TGCAGCGTTGAGTCGGGGAGTACAGATACGCAGTATTTT. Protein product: CSVESGSTDTQYF.

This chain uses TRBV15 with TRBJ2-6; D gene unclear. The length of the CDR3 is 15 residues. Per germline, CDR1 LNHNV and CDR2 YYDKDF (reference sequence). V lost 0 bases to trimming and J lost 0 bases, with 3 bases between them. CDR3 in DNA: TGTGCCACCAGCAGAGATAACTCTGGGGCCAACGTCCTGACTTTC. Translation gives CATSRDNSGANVLTF.

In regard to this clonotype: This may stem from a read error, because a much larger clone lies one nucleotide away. CDR3 sequence reads: CASRRGNSPLHF. The CDR3 DNA reads TGTGCCAGCAGACGAGGGAATTCACCCCTCCACTTT. The rearrangement links TRBV25-1 to TRBJ1-6; D call uncertain. The CDR3 consists of 12 residues. Germline V gene sequence: CDR1 MGHDK, CDR2 SYGVNS. Trimming shortened V by 6 bases and J by 7 bases, and 7 bases separated the two germline ends. Variable domain in full (rest from reference TRBV25-1 and TRBJ1-6): EADIYQTPRYLVIGTGKKITLECSQTMGHDKMYWYQQDPGMELHLIHYSYGVNSTEKGDLSSESTVSRIRTEHFPLTLESARPSHTSQYLCASRRGNSPLHFGNGTRLTVT.

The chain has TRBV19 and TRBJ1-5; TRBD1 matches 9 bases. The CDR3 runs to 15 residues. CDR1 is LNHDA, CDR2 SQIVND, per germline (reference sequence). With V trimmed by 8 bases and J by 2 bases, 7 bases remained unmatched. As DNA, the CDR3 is TGTGCCAGTGGCTTAGGGACAGGGCGCAATCAGCCCCAGCATTTT. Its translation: CASGLGTGRNQPQHF.

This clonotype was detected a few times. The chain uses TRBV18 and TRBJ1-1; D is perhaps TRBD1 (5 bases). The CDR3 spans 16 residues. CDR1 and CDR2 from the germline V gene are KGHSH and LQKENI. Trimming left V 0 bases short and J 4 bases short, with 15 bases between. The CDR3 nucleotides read TGTGCCAGCTCACCACCGTACAAGGGGTGGGGCACTGAAGCTTTCTTT. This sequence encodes CASSPPYKGWGTEAFF. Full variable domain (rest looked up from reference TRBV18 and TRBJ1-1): NAGVMQNPRHLVRRRGQEARLRCSPMKGHSHVYWYRQLPEEGLKFMVYLQKENIIDESGMPKERFSAEFPKEGPSILRIQQVVRGDSAAYFCASSPPYKGWGTEAFFGQGTRLTVV.

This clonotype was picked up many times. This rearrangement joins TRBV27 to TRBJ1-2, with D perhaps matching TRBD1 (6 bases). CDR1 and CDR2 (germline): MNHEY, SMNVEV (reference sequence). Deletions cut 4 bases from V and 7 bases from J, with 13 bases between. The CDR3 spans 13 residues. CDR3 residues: CASSSGARGGYTF. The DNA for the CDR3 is TGTGCCAGCAGTTCAGGGGCGCGCGGTGGCTACACCTTC.